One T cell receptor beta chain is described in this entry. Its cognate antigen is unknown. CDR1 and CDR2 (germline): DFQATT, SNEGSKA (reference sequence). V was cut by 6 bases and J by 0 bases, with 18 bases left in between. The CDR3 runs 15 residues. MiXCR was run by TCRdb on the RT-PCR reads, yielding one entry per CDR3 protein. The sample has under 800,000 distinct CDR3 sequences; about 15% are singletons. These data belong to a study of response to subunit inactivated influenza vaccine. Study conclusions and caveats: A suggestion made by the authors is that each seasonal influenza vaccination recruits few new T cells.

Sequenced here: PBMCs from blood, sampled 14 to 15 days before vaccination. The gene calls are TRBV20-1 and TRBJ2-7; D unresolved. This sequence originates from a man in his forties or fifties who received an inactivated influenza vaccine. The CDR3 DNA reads TGCAGTGCGACACCTCAAGGTGTTTTCTCCTACGAGCAGTACTTC. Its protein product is CSATPQGVFSYEQYF.